This T cell receptor (beta chain) was identified during a study of Graves' ophthalmopathy and Graves' hyperthyroidism. Amplification of TCR beta CDR3 regions used RNA transcripts. First-round RT-PCR employed HTBI primers, with a second-round multiplex PCR after it. One entry per CDR3 protein, called by TCRdb with MiXCR from the multiplex PCR reads. The sample holds 45,000 to 60,000 distinct CDR3 sequences; roughly half are singletons and the top ten take over 4%. The sample holds a few counts of this clonotype. Enrollment excluded any patients with other autoimmune diseases, uncontrolled infections, pregnancy or lactation. Germline CDR1 is SGHAT and CDR2 is FQNNGV. The CDR3 is 16 amino acids. J lost 8 bases, V lost 1 base, and 9 bases had no gene match.

The material sequenced was peripheral blood. The receptor's source is an adult woman with Graves' ophthalmopathy. This chain connects TRBV11-2 to TRBJ1-2, with TRBD1 identical over 11 bases. The CDR3 nucleotides are TGTGCCAGCAGCTTAGTGGGGACAGGGGGTGGCTACGGCTACACCTTC. It encodes CASSLVGTGGGYGYTF.